Detailed here is one T cell receptor (beta chain). No antigen is known for it. Method: immunoSEQ multiplex PCR; TCRdb's copy keeps in-frame clones and lacks some. The table lists roughly 150,000 clones, roughly 89% of them singletons. These data come from a study of radiation and T cells in renal cell carcinoma. Study outcomes and limitations: Pretreatment tumor biopsies were lacking, so baseline clonotypes are unknown. In blood, top tumor clones expanded by 2 weeks, shrinking by 4.

V lost 2 bases and J lost 9, with 23 bases in between. Germline values: CDR1 ENHRY, CDR2 SYGVKD. The CDR3 is 16 residues long. Sample time point: blood 2 weeks post-SBRT. Treatment reported: 15 Gy SBRT to primary tumor, nephrectomy 4 weeks later. After SBRT, blood was collected at 2 and 4 weeks, plus baseline. Clear cell pathology was present in this patient's renal cell carcinoma. The specimen was blood, collected from a patient whose treatment included radiotherapy and nephrectomy. This sequence originates from a woman aged 50 to 60 with renal cell carcinoma. V gene TRBV10-3 combines with J gene TRBJ2-7, with D perhaps matching TRBD2 (5 bases). In DNA, the CDR3 is TGTGCCATCAGTGAGGCGGGCTTCCGAGCACTACCCTGGCAGTACTTC. As protein: CAISEAGFRALPWQYF.